This TCR beta chain was found in a study of OX40 agonist ivuxolimab in advanced cancers. The CDR3 has 14 amino acids. V lost 5 bases and J lost 0, with 9 bases in between. Germline V gene sequence: CDR1 SGHAT, CDR2 FQDESV (reference sequence). Comment on this clone: Its antigen is as yet unknown.

Findings of the study overall: In CD8+ T cells, expanded clones were on average more numerous than in CD4+. Among the nonresponders, some also had low normalized T-cell clonal expansion.

The protocol was immunoSEQ multiplex PCR, while the TCRdb copy is restricted to in-frame clones and leaves out a portion. The sample holds under 85,000 clones; about 86% are singletons and the top ten take more than 2%. The genes are TRBV11-1 and TRBJ2-3; a possible D gene is TRBD2 (6 bases). The material sequenced was CD4+ or CD8+ T cells sorted from blood, taken in a trial of the OX40 agonist ivuxolimab. This TCR derives from an adult with an advanced solid tumor such as melanoma, head and neck, liver or kidney cancer. In nucleotides, the CDR3 is TGTGCCAGCAGCGCGGAGGGGAGCACAGATACGCAGTATTTT. Residues: CASSAEGSTDTQYF. Looking up the rest from reference TRBV11-1 and TRBJ2-3 gives the full variable domain: EAEVAQSPRYKITEKSQAVAFWCDPISGHATLYWYRQILGQGPELLVQFQDESVVDDSQLPKDRFSAERLKGVDSTLKIQPAELGDSAMYLCASSAEGSTDTQYFGPGTRLTVL.